This T cell receptor (beta chain) was recovered during a study of identifying expanded T cells in peripheral blood. Points from the study as a whole: Variance in clone template counts between roughly two-week samples significantly increased with total template count across all healthy donors. Differentially abundant clones: around 1.2 between replicates, about 16 at around 2 weeks, approximately 19 at four.

Of note for this clone: As yet, its antigen is unknown.

Method: immunoSEQ multiplex PCR; TCRdb's copy keeps in-frame clones and lacks some. The sample shows roughly 100,000 clones, more than 85% of them seen only once. During the collection period, no donor immune events like infections were recorded. Sequenced input: blood. This TCR came from a person aged 18 to 70 in good health.

The CDR3 DNA reads as TGTGCCAGCAATTGGGTTCCCCAGCATTTT. Protein product: CASNWVPQHF. The chain combines TRBV6-1 with TRBJ1-5, with D unresolved. CDR3 size: 10 residues. Germline CDR1 MNHNS, CDR2 SASEGT. The ends were cut back, 7 bases at V and 10 bases at J, with 8 bases in the middle.